This T cell receptor beta chain was sequenced in a study of shared clonotypes between healthy human individuals. In germline, CDR1 is LGHNA, CDR2 YNFKEQ. The CDR3 length is 15 residues. The junction had 6 bases not matched to a gene; V was cut back by 0 bases and J by 8 bases. Study observations and caveats: Only a few donors were included, so the genetic and exposure-history diversity represented was limited.

In its sample, this clone was seen once. Antigen specificity is unknown. Spread over ten immunoSEQ deep assay plates, unsorted PBMC DNA underwent sequencing. Assay: immunoSEQ multiplex PCR; the TCRdb copy retains only in-frame clones and omits some. The sample holds about 450,000 clones; roughly 85% are singletons and the top ten take about an eighth. The chain recombines TRBV4-2 with TRBJ2-3, with 9 bases aligning to TRBD2. Sequencing input: PBMCs. The receptor was derived from a woman between 40 and 55 years old in good health. Some clones in this sample may be carry-over from other donors' samples. The CDR3 protein is CASSQEIAGVGTQYF. In DNA form, the CDR3 reads TGTGCCAGCAGCCAAGAAATAGCGGGAGTGGGTACGCAGTATTTT.